This TCR beta chain was recorded in a study of CD8 T cells in Susac syndrome (dated by TCRdb to the late 2010s). About the investigation overall: Repertoire sequencing was used to test whether CD8+ T cell activation and differentiation in Susac syndrome was antigen driven.

Peripheral blood CD8+ and CD4+ T cells from healthy donors, Susac syndrome patients and multiple sclerosis patients were profiled by high-throughput TCR beta sequencing. Healthy donors were included as age- and sex-matched controls. Bulk CD8+ and CD4+ T cells were purified by magnetic negative isolation, while CD8+ TEMRA cells were enriched using FACS. Blood was drawn into EDTA tubes, processed within 24 hours, and PBMCs were isolated by density gradient centrifugation. PBMCs destined for TCR sequencing were cryopreserved in liquid nitrogen and later thawed in a 37 °C water bath. A purity of at least 90% was achieved for sorted or isolated CD4+, CD8+ and CD8+ TEMRA cells. What the research found in general, with its limitations: The number of individuals in the TCR sequencing and HLA analysis was acknowledged as relatively small.

RNA was extracted with the RNeasy kit and roughly 0.5 to 1 ug was reverse transcribed using random hexamers. TCR beta CDR3 regions were amplified with the immunoSEQ multiplex PCR assay covering 54 Vbeta and 13 Jbeta segments. PCR amplification bias was corrected using a synthetic template baseline for primer optimization and computational correction. The authors' pipeline ran thus. Reads were annotated to V, D and J genes per IMGT and analyzed with immunoSEQ Analyzer, keeping only productive sequences. To calculate clonality, Shannon entropy was normalized by log2 of the number of productive unique sequences and then subtracted from one. For each patient and control, public and private clones were evaluated among the 100 most prevalent clones. Clones were defined as Susac-specific when absent from the healthy and MS cohorts, from over 950 published viral clones and from other ImmuneACCESS disease sequences. The raw public data were reprocessed by TCRdb itself: fastp quality trimming at Q25, MiXCR clonotype calling, in-frame beta chains only. Rows with one shared CDR3 protein collapse into an entry with the most common genes and DNA. The authors' filters were not applied to this entry. For this sample there are about 210,000 distinct CDR3 sequences; roughly 92% appear just once. Jointly, the top ten make up around 0.1% of the sample.

Notes on this clonotype: The antigen this receptor binds is unknown. Nothing much larger sits one base from this clone, and base qualities are not available.

The CDR3, from cysteine to phenylalanine, totals 15 residues. Only the CDR3 DNA is retained, 45 bases long and in frame from the first base. Per the germline V gene, SNHLY is the CDR1 and FYNNEI is the CDR2. V drops 3 bases and J drops 0 bases, leaving 9 bases in between. The receptor was derived from a human donor in good health. The chain employs TRBV2 and TRBJ2-4; the D segment could be TRBD1, given 5 matching bases. The sample consisted of CD4+ T cells from PBMCs. The bases read TGTGCCAGCAGTGAGGACATAGTAGCCAAAAACATTCAGTACTTC. It translates to CASSEDIVAKNIQYF. The CDR3 plus the reference TRBV2 and TRBJ2-4 genes for the other parts give the full variable domain: EPEVTQTPSHQVTQMGQEVILRCVPISNHLYFYWYRQILGQKVEFLVSFYNNEISEKSEIFDDQFSVERPDGSNFTLKIRSTKLEDSAMYFCASSEDIVAKNIQYFGAGTRLSVL.